This TCR beta chain was identified in a study of blood T cells in healthy people across ages (dated by TCRdb to about 2015). Context from the whole study: In model experiments, roughly one uniquely barcoded TCR beta cDNA molecule per two T cells was captured by template switching. Using deep sequencing normalized with unique cDNA molecular identifiers, the study measured how TCR beta repertoire diversity changes with age. The donors were divided into four age groups: young (average around 17 years), middle-aged (approximately 42), aged (about 60) and long-lived (82). To avoid experimental bias, donors of different ages were distributed randomly across sequencing lanes. Two additional independent replicas of 1 million unique cDNA reads from the same blood draw were analyzed for two donors (one aged 18 to 30 and one aged 80 or older). Points the paper makes about the study in general: The percentage of naive T cells measured by flow cytometry correlated strongly with observed TCR beta diversity. The CMV infection status of donors was not known, potentially confounding age-related changes in expanded clonotypes. Compared with the aged group, the long-lived group had more naive CD4+ T cells, fewer expanded clones and increased TCR diversity, a pattern suggesting age selection. Estimates of total diversity based on one million sequenced T cells were regarded as lower bounds and as underestimates. Because profiling used bulk unsorted PBMCs, naive and antigen-experienced compartments could not be compared conclusively. As age increased, observed TCR beta diversity per million T cells dropped in a roughly linear way, and a significant reduction was already evident by age about 40.

Deletion took 3 bases off V and 0 bases off J, with a span of 9 bases between the germline ends. The CDR3 covers 15 residues, taking in both the cysteine and the phenylalanine. Only the CDR3 DNA stays, 45 bases, in frame from base 1. For CDR1 and CDR2, the germline V gene lists LGHNA and YNFKEQ. Library construction relied on 5' RACE. The sequencing machine was an Illumina HiSeq 2500. The second PCR ran for about 7 to 11 cycles and used a J-beta primer mix along with a sample-barcoded 5' primer. Each TCR beta cDNA molecule received a unique molecular identifier from a template-switch 5' adaptor carrying 12 random nucleotides. Each sample yielded at least 2.5 million CDR3-containing paired-end reads. First-strand cDNA was synthesized from all RNA with the Mint cDNA synthesis kit, primed by a TRBC-specific oligonucleotide. All cDNA was treated with uracil-DNA glycosylase and then went through a first 18-cycle PCR with the universal primers M1SS and BC2_uni_R. The original methods were these. Normalization of each sample was performed by random selection of 1 million high-quality reads, each carrying a distinct molecular identifier. Instead of being binned into consensus sequences, reads with shared molecular identifiers were discarded. CDR3 identification, clonotype clustering and error correction used MiTCR with a Q25 quality threshold and the strictest error-elimination algorithm. A nonparametric unseen species model with Euler transformation was used to estimate a lower bound on total TCR beta diversity. TCRdb trimmed public reads at Q25 via fastp, called clones via MiXCR and kept in-frame beta chains. When rows share a CDR3 protein, they turn into one entry using the most common DNA and genes. TCRdb, rather than the study authors, made the V and J calls. The sample contains roughly 2 million distinct CDR3 sequences, 40% to 55% of them found a single time. The top ten constitute 2.1% of the sample.

Comments on this clonotype: The specificity of this receptor is unknown. Nothing much larger sits one base from this clone, and base qualities are not available.

Systemically healthy Caucasian individuals from Russia, 35 to 40 in total and aged about 6 to 100 years, were included as donors. Roughly 11 milliliters of peripheral blood were drawn from each donor into EDTA-treated Vacutainer tubes. Ficoll-Paque density-gradient centrifugation was used to isolate PBMCs, with at least 6.5 million per sample. Total RNA was extracted from PBMCs with Trizol reagent, with at least 6 micrograms obtained per sample. Naive CD45RAhigh/CD27high T cell percentages were measured by flow cytometry on a PBMC aliquot from every donor. The chain links TRBV4-2 with TRBJ2-1; the D gene could be TRBD1 or TRBD2, each one agreeing over 5 bases. The origin of this receptor is a woman in her thirties or forties in good health. The sequenced sample consisted of blood. The nucleotides read TGTGCCAGCAGCCAGGGACGGTACTCCTACAATGAGCAGTTCTTC. Its coded protein is CASSQGRYSYNEQFF.